This T cell receptor beta chain was identified during a study of blood T cell repertoires in COVID-19. The wider study: Collection of acute and convalescent COVID-19 samples took place in the United States, Italy and Spain. The analysed material was cDNA or gDNA that came from T cells, B-cell-depleted T cells, or PBMCs.

Remarks on this clone: An end of the junction does not agree with germline; a read error may underlie this.

Only in-frame clones appear in the TCRdb table, and some are missing; sequencing was by immunoSEQ multiplex PCR. The sample consists of 200,000 or so clones, roughly 84% of them appearing once. This CDR3 has 15 residues. Germline V gene sequence: CDR1 SNHLY, CDR2 FYNNEI. Assignments of participants to cohorts depended upon their own reported clinical history. The recovered donors of Cohort 3 showed two negative PCRs, clearance, or symptom resolution. The receptor's source is a man in his forties who had recovered from COVID-19. Material for sequencing was PBMCs or T cells enriched from blood (not recorded which). This sequence joins TRBV2 and TRBJ1-5; 7 bases match TRBD1. The DNA for the CDR3 is TGTGCCAGCAGGGAAGGGGGCGAGGGCAATCAGCCCCAGCATTTT. Protein: CASREGGEGNQPQHF. Complete variable domain (other parts from reference TRBV2 and TRBJ1-5): EPEVTQTPSHQVTQMGQEVILRCVPISNHLYFYWYRQILGQKVEFLVSFYNNEISEKSEIFDDQFSVERPDGSNFTLKIRSTKLEDSAMYFCASREGGEGNQPQHFGDGTRLSIL.